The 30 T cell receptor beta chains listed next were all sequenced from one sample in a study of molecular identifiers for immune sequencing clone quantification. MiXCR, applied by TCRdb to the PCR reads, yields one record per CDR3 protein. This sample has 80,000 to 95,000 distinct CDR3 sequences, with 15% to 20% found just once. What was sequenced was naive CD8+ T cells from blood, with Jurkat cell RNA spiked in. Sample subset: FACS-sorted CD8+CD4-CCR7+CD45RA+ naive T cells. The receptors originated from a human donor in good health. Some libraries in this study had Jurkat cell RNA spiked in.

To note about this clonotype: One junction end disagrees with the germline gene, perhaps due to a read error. The CDR3 nucleotides read TGTGCCGGCAGATTTCCGGGACAGGCATACAATCAGCCCCAGCATTTT. This gives the protein CAGRFPGQAYNQPQHF. The chain couples TRBV28 to TRBJ1-5, with 8 bases that match TRBD1. The CDR3 contains 16 residues. Germline values: CDR1 MDHEN, CDR2 SYDVKM.

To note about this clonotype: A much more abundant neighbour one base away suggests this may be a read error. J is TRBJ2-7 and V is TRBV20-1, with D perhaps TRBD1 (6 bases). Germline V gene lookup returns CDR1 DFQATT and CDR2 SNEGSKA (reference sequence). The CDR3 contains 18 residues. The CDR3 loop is CSARVYSSEEWGRYERYF. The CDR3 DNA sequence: TGCAGTGCTAGAGTTTATTCGTCAGAGGAATGGGGGCGCTACGAGCGGTACTTC.

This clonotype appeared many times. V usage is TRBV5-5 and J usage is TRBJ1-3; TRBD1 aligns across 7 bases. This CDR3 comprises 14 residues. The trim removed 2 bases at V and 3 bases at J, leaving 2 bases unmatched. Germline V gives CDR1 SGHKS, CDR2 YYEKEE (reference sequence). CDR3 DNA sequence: TGTGCCAGCAGCTTTGACAGGGTTGGAAACACCATATATTTT. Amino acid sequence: CASSFDRVGNTIYF. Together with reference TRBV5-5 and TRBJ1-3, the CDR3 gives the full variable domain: DAGVTQSPTHLIKTRGQQVTLRCSPISGHKSVSWYQQVLGQGPQFIFQYYEKEERGRGNFPDRFSARQFPNYSSELNVNALLLGDSALYLCASSFDRVGNTIYFGEGSWLTVV.

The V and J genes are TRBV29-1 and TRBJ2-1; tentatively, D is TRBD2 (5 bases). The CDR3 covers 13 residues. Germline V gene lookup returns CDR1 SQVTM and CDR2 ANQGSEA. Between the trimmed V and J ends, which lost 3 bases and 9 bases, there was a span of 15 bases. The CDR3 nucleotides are TGCAGCGTTGATCCCAGCCGGGCGGGTGAGCAGTTCTTC. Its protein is CSVDPSRAGEQFF.

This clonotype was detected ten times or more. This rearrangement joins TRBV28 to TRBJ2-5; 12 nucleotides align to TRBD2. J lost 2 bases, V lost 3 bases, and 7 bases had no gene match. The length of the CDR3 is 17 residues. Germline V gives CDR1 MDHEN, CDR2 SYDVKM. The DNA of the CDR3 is TGTGCCAGCAGTTTGGGACTAGCGGGCGAGGCACAAGAGACCCAGTACTTC. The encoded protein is CASSLGLAGEAQETQYF.

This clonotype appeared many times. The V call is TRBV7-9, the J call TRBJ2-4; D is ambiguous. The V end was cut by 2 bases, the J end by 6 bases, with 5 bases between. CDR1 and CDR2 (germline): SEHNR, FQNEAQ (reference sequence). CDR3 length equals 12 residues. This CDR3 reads CASSLQSNIQYF. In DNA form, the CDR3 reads TGTGCCAGCAGCTTACAGTCAAACATTCAGTACTTC.

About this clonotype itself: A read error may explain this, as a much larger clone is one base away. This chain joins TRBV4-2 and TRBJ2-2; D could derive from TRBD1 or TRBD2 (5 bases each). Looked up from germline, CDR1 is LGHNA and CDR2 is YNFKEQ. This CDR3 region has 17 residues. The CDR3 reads CASSQDLSLGDTGELVF. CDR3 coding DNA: TGTGCCAGCAGCCAAGATTTATCGTTGGGGGATACCGGGGAGCTGGTTTTT.

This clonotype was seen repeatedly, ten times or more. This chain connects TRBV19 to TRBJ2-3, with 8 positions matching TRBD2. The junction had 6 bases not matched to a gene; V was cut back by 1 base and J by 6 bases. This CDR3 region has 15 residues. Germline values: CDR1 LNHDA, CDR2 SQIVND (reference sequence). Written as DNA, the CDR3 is TGTGCCAGTAGTATAGTTGGCGGGGGGTCGGATACGCAGTATTTT. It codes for CASSIVGGGSDTQYF.

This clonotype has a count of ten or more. This chain's CDR3 is CASSPGRNYGYTF. For the CDR3, the DNA is TGTGCCAGCAGCCCGGGACGGAACTATGGCTACACCTTC. V gene TRBV12-3 or TRBV12-4 combines with J gene TRBJ1-2; a possible D gene is TRBD1 (5 bases). The CDR3 extends over 13 amino acids. V was cut by 6 bases and J by 2 bases, with 10 bases left in between.

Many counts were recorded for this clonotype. The CDR3 reads CSAGVLSSTDTQYF. CDR3 DNA: TGCAGCGCCGGGGTTCTTTCTAGCACAGATACGCAGTATTTT. The V call is TRBV29-1, the J call TRBJ2-3; TRBD2 might be the D (5 bases). V lost 7 bases and J lost 0, with 14 bases in between. In germline, CDR1 is SQVTM, CDR2 ANQGSEA. The CDR3 totals 14 residues.

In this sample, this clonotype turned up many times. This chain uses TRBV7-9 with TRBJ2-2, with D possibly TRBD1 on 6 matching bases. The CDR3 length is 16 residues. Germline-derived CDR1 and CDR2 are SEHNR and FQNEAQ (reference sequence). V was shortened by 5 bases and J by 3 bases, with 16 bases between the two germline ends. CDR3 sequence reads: CASSHVRGEDTGELFF. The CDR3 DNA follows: TGTGCCAGCAGCCACGTCAGGGGCGAGGACACCGGGGAGCTGTTTTTT. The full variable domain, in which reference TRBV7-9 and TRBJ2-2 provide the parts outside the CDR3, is DTGVSQNPRHKITKRGQNVTFRCDPISEHNRLYWYRQTLGQGPEFLTYFQNEAQLEKSRLLSDRFSAERPKGSFSTLEIQRTEQGDSAMYLCASSHVRGEDTGELFFGEGSRLTVL.

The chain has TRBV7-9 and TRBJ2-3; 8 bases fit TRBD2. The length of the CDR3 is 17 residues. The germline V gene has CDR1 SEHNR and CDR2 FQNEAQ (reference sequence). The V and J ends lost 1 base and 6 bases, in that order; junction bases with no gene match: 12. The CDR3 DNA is TGTGCCAGCAGCTTAGGGGGGCGGGGGGCGTATAAGGATACGCAGTATTTT. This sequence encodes CASSLGGRGAYKDTQYF.

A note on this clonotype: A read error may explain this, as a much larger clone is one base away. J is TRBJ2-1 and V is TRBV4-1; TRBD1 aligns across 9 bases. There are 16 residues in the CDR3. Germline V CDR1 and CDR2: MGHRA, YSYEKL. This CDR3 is CAGSQIGQGRSNEQFF. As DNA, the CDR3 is TGCGCCGGCAGCCAAATCGGACAGGGGCGCTCGAATGAGCAGTTCTTC.

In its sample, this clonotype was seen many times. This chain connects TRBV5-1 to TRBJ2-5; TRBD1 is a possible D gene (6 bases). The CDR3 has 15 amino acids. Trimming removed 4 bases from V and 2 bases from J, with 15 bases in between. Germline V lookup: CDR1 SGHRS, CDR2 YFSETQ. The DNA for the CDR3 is TGCGCCAGCAGCAGCGGCCCGGGACAACAAGAGACCCAGTACTTC. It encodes CASSSGPGQQETQYF.

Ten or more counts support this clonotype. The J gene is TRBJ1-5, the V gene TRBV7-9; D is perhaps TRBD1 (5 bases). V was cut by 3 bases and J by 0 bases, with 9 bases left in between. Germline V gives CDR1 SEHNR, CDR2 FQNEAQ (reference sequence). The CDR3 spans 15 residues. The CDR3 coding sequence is TGTGCCAGCAGCTTCGGACATAATAGCAATCAGCCCCAGCATTTT. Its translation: CASSFGHNSNQPQHF.

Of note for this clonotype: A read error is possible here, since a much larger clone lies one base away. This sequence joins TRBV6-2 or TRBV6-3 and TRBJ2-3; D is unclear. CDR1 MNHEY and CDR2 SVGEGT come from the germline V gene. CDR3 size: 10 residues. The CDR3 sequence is CTSWGDTQYF. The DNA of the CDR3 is TGTACCAGTTGGGGAGATACGCAGTATTTT.

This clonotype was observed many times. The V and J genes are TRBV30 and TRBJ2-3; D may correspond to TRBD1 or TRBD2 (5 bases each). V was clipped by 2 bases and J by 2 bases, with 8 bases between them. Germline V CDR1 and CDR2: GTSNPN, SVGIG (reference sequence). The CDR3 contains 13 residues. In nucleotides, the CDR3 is TGTGCCTGGAGTTCGGGGACCACAGATACGCAGTATTTT. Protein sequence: CAWSSGTTDTQYF.

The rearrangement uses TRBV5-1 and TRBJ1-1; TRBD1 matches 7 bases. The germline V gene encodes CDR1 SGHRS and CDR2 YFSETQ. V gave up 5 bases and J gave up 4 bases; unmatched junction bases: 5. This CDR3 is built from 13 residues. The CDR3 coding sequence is TGCGCCAGCAGTGTGACAGGGTTCACTGAAGCTTTCTTT. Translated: CASSVTGFTEAFF.

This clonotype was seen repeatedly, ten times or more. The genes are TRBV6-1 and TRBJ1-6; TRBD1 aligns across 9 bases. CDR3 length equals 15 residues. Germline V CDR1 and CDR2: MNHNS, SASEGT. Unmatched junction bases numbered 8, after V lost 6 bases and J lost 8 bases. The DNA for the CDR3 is TGTGCCAGCAGCCGGGACAGGGCCCCGGATTCACCCCTCCACTTT. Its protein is CASSRDRAPDSPLHF.

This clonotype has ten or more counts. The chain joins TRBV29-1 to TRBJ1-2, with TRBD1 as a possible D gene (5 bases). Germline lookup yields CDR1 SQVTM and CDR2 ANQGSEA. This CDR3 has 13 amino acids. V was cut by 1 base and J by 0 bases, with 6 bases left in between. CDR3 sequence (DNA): TGCAGCGTTGAAGGGGGCGCTAACTATGGCTACACCTTC. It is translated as CSVEGGANYGYTF.

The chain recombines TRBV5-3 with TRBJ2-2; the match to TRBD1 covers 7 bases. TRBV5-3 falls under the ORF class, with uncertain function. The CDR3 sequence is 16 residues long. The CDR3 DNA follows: TGTGTCAGCGGCTTGTGGACAGGATCGAACACCGGGGAGCTGTTTTTT. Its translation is CVSGLWTGSNTGELFF.

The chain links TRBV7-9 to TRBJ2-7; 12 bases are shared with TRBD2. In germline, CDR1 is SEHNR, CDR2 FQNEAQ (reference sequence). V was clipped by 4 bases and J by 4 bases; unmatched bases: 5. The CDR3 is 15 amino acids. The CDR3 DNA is TGTGCCAGCAGCTATCTAGCGGGAGGGCCGTACGAGCAGTACTTC. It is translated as CASSYLAGGPYEQYF.

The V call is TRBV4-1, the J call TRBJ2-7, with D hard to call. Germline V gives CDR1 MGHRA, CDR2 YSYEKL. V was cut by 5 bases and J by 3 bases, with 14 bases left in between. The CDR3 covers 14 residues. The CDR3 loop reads CASSTIGPGYEQYF. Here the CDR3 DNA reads TGCGCCAGCAGCACAATCGGGCCAGGCTACGAGCAGTACTTC.

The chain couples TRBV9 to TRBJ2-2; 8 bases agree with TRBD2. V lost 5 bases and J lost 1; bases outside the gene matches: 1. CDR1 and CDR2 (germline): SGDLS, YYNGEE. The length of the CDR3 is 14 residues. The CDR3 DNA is TGTGCCAGCAGAGCGGGGGTGAACACCGGGGAGCTGTTTTTT. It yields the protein CASRAGVNTGELFF.

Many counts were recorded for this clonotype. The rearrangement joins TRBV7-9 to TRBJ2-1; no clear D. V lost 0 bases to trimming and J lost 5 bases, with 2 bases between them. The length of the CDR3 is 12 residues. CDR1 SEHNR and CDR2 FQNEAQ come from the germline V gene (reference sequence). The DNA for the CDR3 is TGTGCCAGCAGCTTAGCGCACAATGAGCAGTTCTTC. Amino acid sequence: CASSLAHNEQFF. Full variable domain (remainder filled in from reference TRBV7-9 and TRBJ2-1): DTGVSQNPRHKITKRGQNVTFRCDPISEHNRLYWYRQTLGQGPEFLTYFQNEAQLEKSRLLSDRFSAERPKGSFSTLEIQRTEQGDSAMYLCASSLAHNEQFFGPGTRLTVL.

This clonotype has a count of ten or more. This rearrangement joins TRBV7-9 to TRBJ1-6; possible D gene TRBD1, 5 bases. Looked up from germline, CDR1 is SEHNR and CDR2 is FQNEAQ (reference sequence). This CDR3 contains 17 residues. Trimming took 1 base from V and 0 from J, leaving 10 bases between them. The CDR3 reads CASSLEGESSYNSPLHF. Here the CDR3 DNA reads TGTGCCAGCAGCTTAGAAGGGGAAAGCTCCTATAATTCACCCCTCCACTTT. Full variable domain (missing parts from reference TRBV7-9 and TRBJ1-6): DTGVSQNPRHKITKRGQNVTFRCDPISEHNRLYWYRQTLGQGPEFLTYFQNEAQLEKSRLLSDRFSAERPKGSFSTLEIQRTEQGDSAMYLCASSLEGESSYNSPLHFGNGTRLTVT.

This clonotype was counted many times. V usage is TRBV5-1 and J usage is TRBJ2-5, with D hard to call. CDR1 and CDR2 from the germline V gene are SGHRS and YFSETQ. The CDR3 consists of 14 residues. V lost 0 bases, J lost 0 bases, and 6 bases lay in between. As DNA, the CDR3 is TGCGCCAGCAGCTTGGATGGTTACCAAGAGACCCAGTACTTC. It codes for CASSLDGYQETQYF.

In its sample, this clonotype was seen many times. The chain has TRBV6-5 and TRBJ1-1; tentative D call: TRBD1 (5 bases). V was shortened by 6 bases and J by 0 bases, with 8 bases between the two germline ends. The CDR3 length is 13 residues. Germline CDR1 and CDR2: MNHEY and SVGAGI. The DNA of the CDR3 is TGTGCCAGCAGGGGGGTCATGAACACTGAAGCTTTCTTT. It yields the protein CASRGVMNTEAFF.

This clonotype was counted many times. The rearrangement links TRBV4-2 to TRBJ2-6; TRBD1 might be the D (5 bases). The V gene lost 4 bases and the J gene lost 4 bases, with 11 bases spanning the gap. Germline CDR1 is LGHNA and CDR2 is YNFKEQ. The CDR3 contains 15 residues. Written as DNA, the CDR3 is TGTGCCAGCAGCCCGGACATGGCCGGGGCCAACGTCCTGACTTTC. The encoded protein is CASSPDMAGANVLTF.

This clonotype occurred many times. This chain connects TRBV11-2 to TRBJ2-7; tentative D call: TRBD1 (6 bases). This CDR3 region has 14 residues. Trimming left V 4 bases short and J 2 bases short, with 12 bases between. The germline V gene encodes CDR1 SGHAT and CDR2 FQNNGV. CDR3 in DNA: TGTGCCAGCAGCTCCCCCTGGACAGCCTACGAGCAGTACTTC. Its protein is CASSSPWTAYEQYF.